This T cell receptor beta chain originates from a study of radiotherapy plus CTLA-4 blockade in lung cancer. Study details: Objective responses were documented in around 18% of patients, with disease control in roughly 33%.

The assay was immunoSEQ multiplex PCR, and TCRdb's table has in-frame clones only and misses some. The table records around 86,000 clones, roughly 87% of them present only once. Germline CDR1 GTSNPN, CDR2 SVGIG (reference sequence). The V gene lost 5 bases and the J gene lost 1 base, with 9 bases spanning the gap. CDR3 length equals 13 residues. In regard to this clone: Its antigen is not identified.

Study-wide results and caveats: Expansion of tumor-derived TCR clones was observed in blood after radiotherapy plus ipilimumab.

This sequence was found in a human donor with non-small cell lung cancer who had stable disease on radiotherapy plus ipilimumab. The material sequenced was peripheral blood, taken from a patient treated with radiotherapy plus ipilimumab. The chain joins TRBV30 to TRBJ1-5; D is ambiguous. DNA of the CDR3: TGTGCCTGGGCCCAGGAAAGCAATCAGCCCCAGCATTTT. Translated, it gives CAWAQESNQPQHF.